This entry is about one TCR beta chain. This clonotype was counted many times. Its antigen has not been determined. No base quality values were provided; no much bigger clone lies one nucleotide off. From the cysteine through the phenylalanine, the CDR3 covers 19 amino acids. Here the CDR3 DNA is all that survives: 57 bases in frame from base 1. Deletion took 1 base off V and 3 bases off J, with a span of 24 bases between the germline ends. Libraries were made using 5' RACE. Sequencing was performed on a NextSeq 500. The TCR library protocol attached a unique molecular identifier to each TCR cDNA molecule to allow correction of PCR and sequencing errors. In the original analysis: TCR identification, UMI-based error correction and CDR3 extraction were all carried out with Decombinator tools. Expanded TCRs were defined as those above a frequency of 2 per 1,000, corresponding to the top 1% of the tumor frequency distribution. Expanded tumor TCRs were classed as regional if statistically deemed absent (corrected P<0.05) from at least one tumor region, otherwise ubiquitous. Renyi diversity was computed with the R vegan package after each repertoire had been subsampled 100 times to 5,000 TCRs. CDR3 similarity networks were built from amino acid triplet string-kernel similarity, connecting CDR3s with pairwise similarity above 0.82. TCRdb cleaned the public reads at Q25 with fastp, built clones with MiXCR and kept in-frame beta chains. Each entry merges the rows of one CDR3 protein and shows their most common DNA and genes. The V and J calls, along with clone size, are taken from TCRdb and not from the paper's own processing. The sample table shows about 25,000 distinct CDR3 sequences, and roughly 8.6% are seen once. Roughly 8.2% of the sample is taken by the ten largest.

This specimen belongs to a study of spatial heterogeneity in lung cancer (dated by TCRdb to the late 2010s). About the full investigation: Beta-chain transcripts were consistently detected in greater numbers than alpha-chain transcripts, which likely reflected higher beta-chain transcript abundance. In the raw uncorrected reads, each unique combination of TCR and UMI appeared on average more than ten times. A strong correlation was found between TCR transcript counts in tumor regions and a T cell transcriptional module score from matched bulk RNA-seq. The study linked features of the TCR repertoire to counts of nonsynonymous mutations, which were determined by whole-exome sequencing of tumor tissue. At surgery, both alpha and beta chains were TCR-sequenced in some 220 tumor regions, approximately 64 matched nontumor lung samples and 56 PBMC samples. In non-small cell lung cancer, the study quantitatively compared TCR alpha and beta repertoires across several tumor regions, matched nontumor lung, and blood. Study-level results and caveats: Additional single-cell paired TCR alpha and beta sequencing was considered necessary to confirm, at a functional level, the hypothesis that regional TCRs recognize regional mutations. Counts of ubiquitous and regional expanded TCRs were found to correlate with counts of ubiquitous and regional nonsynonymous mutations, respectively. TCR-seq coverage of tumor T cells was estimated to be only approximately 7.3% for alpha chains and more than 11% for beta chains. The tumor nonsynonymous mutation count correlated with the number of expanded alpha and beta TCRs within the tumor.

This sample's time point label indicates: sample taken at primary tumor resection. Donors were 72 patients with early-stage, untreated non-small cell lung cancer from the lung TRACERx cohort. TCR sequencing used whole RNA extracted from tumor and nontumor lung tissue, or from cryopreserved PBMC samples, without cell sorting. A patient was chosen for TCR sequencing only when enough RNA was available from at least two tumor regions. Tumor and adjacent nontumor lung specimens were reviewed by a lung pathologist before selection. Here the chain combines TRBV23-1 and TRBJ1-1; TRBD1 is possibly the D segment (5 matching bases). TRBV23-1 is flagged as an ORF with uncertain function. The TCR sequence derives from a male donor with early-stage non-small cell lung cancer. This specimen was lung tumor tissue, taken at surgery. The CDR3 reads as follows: CASSQYSWDYLRGHTEAFF. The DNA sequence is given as TGCGCCAGCAGTCAATATTCTTGGGACTACCTAAGAGGGCACACTGAAGCTTTCTTT.